Listed below are T cell receptor beta chains from one sample, sequenced in a study of T cell changes during pregnancy in multiple sclerosis. Libraries were prepared by immunoSEQ multiplex PCR; TCRdb keeps only in-frame clonotypes and omits some of them. The data contain about 38,000 clones, around 87% of them singletons. The sample consisted of CD4+ T cells from peripheral blood mononuclear cells, taken in the second trimester of pregnancy. These receptors were obtained from a female donor with multiple sclerosis, enrolled in a pregnancy study. CDR3s include the opening cysteine and the closing phenylalanine or tryptophan. Fields, in order: V gene, D gene, clone size, J gene, CDR3 protein, CDR3 DNA. A D gene is named only where the DNA matches it firmly. Not all rows give a size; the values are once, few, many and, for expanded clones, a class.

TRBV19	NA	NA	TRBJ2-2	CASSPTGAWGQMNTGELFF	TGTGCCAGTAGCCCTACGGGGGCGTGGGGACAGATGAACACCGGGGAGCTGTTTTTT
TRBV19	NA	once	TRBJ1-2	CASTPRQEANYGYTF	TGTGCCAGTACCCCCCGACAGGAAGCTAACTATGGCTACACCTTC
TRBV5-4	TRBD2	NA	TRBJ2-5	CASSLGLAGGETQYF	TGTGCCAGCAGCTTGGGACTAGCGGGGGGTGAGACCCAGTACTTC
TRBV7-2	TRBD1	once	TRBJ2-2	CASSRQGLDTGELFF	TGTGCCAGCAGCAGACAGGGGCTCGACACCGGGGAGCTGTTTTTT
TRBV10-3	NA	NA	TRBJ2-7	CAISPRGYEQYF	TGTGCCATCAGTCCCAGGGGCTACGAGCAGTACTTC
TRBV4-3	TRBD2	NA	TRBJ2-7	CASSQSAFSGSSYEQYF	TGCGCCAGCAGCCAATCAGCTTTCAGCGGGAGCTCCTACGAGCAGTACTTC
TRBV5-1	TRBD2	NA	TRBJ2-1	CASSPGLADNEQFF	TGCGCCAGCAGCCCCGGACTAGCCGACAATGAGCAGTTCTTC
TRBV21-1	NA	medium-sized	TRBJ2-2	CASSKEGGRTGELFF	TGTGCCAGCAGCAAAGAGGGAGGGAGGACCGGGGAGCTGTTTTTT
TRBV5-1	TRBD2	NA	TRBJ2-7	CASSLALAGATYEQYF	TGCGCCAGCAGCTTGGCACTAGCGGGTGCGACCTACGAGCAGTACTTC
TRBV5-6	NA	NA	TRBJ2-3	CASSLDGTHFSTDTQYF	TGTGCCAGCAGCTTGGACGGGACTCATTTTAGCACAGATACGCAGTATTTT
TRBV9	NA	NA	TRBJ1-1	CASSVDPGGGKNTEAFF	TGTGCCAGCAGCGTCGATCCCGGGGGGGGGAAGAACACTGAAGCTTTCTTT
TRBV25-1	NA	NA	TRBJ2-7	CASSRSYEQYF	TGTGCCAGCAGTCGCTCCTACGAGCAGTACTTC
TRBV28	TRBD2	once	TRBJ2-1	CASRWGRGSYNEQFF	TGTGCCAGCCGCTGGGGGAGGGGATCCTACAATGAGCAGTTCTTC
TRBV19	NA	NA	TRBJ2-7	CASSTAGYEQYF	TGTGCCAGTAGTACCGCAGGCTACGAGCAGTACTTC
TRBV19	TRBD1	NA	TRBJ2-1	CASSQTGTGYNEQFF	TGTGCCAGTAGTCAAACCGGGACAGGGTACAATGAGCAGTTCTTC
TRBV29-1	NA	NA	TRBJ2-3	CSVGASGTDTQYF	TGCAGCGTTGGAGCTAGCGGCACAGATACGCAGTATTTT
TRBV29-1	TRBD2	NA	TRBJ2-1	CSGQRGLAYNEQFF	TGCAGCGGCCAAAGGGGACTAGCCTACAATGAGCAGTTCTTC
TRBV18	NA	NA	TRBJ2-5	CASSPPGSQETQYF	TGTGCCAGCTCACCACCGGGCAGCCAAGAGACCCAGTACTTC
TRBV5-1	TRBD1	once	TRBJ1-1	CASARQGPNTEAFF	TGCGCCAGCGCCCGACAGGGGCCGAACACTGAAGCTTTCTTT
TRBV19	NA	NA	TRBJ2-5	CASSIGRGQETQYF	TGTGCCAGTAGTATTGGGAGGGGGCAAGAGACCCAGTACTTC
TRBV28	NA	NA	TRBJ2-7	CASSLGAGTYEQYF	TGTGCCAGCAGTTTAGGAGCTGGTACCTACGAGCAGTACTTC
TRBV19	NA	NA	TRBJ2-5	CDTWETQYF	TGTGATACATGGGAGACCCAGTACTTC
TRBV5-4	NA	few	TRBJ1-1	CASSEDTRRRAFF	TGTGCCAGCAGCGAGGACACTCGGAGACGGGCTTTCTTT
TRBV5-4	TRBD2	NA	TRBJ2-7	CASSLESGRGYEQYF	TGTGCTAGCAGCTTGGAAAGCGGGAGGGGCTACGAGCAGTACTTC
TRBV11-3	NA	NA	TRBJ2-1	CASSPRGKSSYNEQFF	TGTGCCAGCAGTCCCCGAGGGAAGAGCTCCTACAATGAGCAGTTCTTC
TRBV11-3	NA	NA	TRBJ2-1	CASSLESPRNEQFF	TGTGCCAGCAGCTTAGAGAGCCCGAGGAATGAGCAGTTCTTC
TRBV6-5	TRBD2	NA	TRBJ2-1	CASSTTGGSYNEQFF	TGTGCCAGCAGCACTACCGGGGGGTCCTACAATGAGCAGTTCTTC
TRBV6-5	TRBD1	NA	TRBJ2-4	CATKSAGTGGPPQYF	TGTGCCACCAAATCCGCCGGGACAGGGGGCCCCCCTCAGTACTTC
TRBV7-3	NA	NA	TRBJ2-1	CASSRKTDSSYNEQFF	TGTGCCAGCAGCCGAAAAACCGATAGCTCCTACAATGAGCAGTTCTTC
TRBV7-2	NA	NA	TRBJ2-3	CASSSGLFRSTDTQYF	TGTGCCAGCAGCTCGGGACTTTTCCGATCCACAGATACGCAGTATTTT
TRBV5-1	TRBD1	NA	TRBJ2-3	CASSRTGADTQYF	TGCGCCAGCAGCCGTACAGGGGCAGATACGCAGTATTTT
TRBV10-2	TRBD2	NA	TRBJ2-3	CASSVLAGGSTDTQYF	TGCGCCAGCAGTGTTCTAGCGGGAGGGTCCACAGATACGCAGTATTTT
TRBV7-9	NA	NA	TRBJ1-2	CASSLDTNHGYTF	TGTGCCAGCAGCCTCGACACGAACCATGGCTACACCTTC
TRBV5-1	NA	NA	TRBJ1-1	CASSLSGVNTEAFF	TGCGCCAGCAGCTTGAGCGGGGTGAACACTGAAGCTTTCTTT
TRBV27	TRBD1	NA	TRBJ1-3	CASSRQGISGNTIYF	TGTGCCAGCAGCCGACAGGGGATCTCTGGAAACACCATATATTTT
TRBV4-2	TRBD1	NA	TRBJ2-2	CASSQPTGVNTGELFF	TGTGCCAGCAGCCAACCAACAGGGGTTAACACCGGGGAGCTGTTTTTT
TRBV7-3	NA	NA	TRBJ2-1	CASSPGTRGLLGEQFF	TGTGCCAGCAGCCCAGGGACTAGGGGGCTACTTGGTGAGCAGTTCTTC
TRBV6-5	TRBD1	NA	TRBJ2-2	CASKKPTGAGGELFF	TGTGCCAGCAAAAAACCGACAGGGGCGGGCGGGGAGCTGTTTTTT
TRBV11-3	NA	NA	TRBJ2-2	CAIKPGELFF	TGTGCCATCAAGCCCGGGGAGCTGTTTTTT
TRBV7-2	TRBD2	NA	TRBJ2-3	CASSSSGRAPTDTQYF	TGTGCCAGCAGCTCGAGCGGGAGAGCCCCCACAGATACGCAGTATTTT
TRBV28	TRBD2	NA	TRBJ2-3	CASSRRTSGAGADTQYF	TGTGCCAGCAGTCGACGGACTAGCGGGGCCGGGGCAGATACGCAGTATTTT
TRBV18	NA	NA	TRBJ2-7	CASSPTRSYEQYF	TGTGCCAGCTCACCAACCAGGTCCTACGAGCAGTACTTC
TRBV12-5	TRBD1	once	TRBJ1-4	CASGQGFATNEKLFF	TGTGCTAGTGGACAGGGGTTTGCAACTAATGAAAAACTGTTTTTT
TRBV19	NA	once	TRBJ2-1	CASPTDRVTSDNEQFF	TGTGCCAGTCCCACGGACAGAGTGACCTCTGACAATGAGCAGTTCTTC
TRBV6-6	TRBD1	NA	TRBJ1-2	CASSSETGNGYTF	TGTGCCAGCAGTTCCGAGACAGGGAATGGCTACACCTTC
TRBV2	TRBD2	NA	TRBJ2-3	CASSGLAGGAGADTQYF	TGTGCCAGCAGTGGACTAGCGGGAGGGGCGGGCGCAGATACGCAGTATTTT
TRBV5-1	NA	few	TRBJ1-1	CASSSGYTEAFF	TGCGCCAGCAGTTCCGGTTACACTGAAGCTTTCTTT
TRBV15	TRBD2	NA	TRBJ2-2	CATSREGTELFF	TGTGCCACCAGTCGGGAGGGCACGGAGCTGTTTTTT
TRBV27	TRBD1	NA	TRBJ1-2	CASSTGQGEILGGYTF	TGTGCCAGCAGTACGGGACAGGGGGAAATATTGGGGGGCTACACCTTC
TRBV9	NA	NA	TRBJ2-5	CASGPQETQYF	TGTGCCAGCGGCCCCCAAGAGACCCAGTACTTC
TRBV6-5	NA	NA	TRBJ2-2	CASRPPAAGTGELFF	TGTGCCAGCAGACCCCCGGCGGCGGGTACCGGGGAGCTGTTTTTT
TRBV7-8	NA	NA	TRBJ1-2	CASSLEPLGGYTF	TGTGCCAGCAGCTTAGAACCCCTGGGCGGCTACACCTTC
TRBV28	NA	few	TRBJ1-2	CASRYTVALDYTF	TGTGCCAGCAGGTACACAGTTGCCCTGGACTACACCTTC
TRBV5-1	TRBD1	NA	TRBJ1-2	CASSLGQGGRGYTF	TGCGCCAGCAGCCTGGGACAGGGGGGACGAGGCTACACCTTC
TRBV7-2	TRBD2	once	TRBJ2-1	CASSTAGGGRYNEQFF	TGTGCCAGCAGCACCGCGGGGGGCGGGAGGTACAATGAGCAGTTCTTC
TRBV2	NA	NA	TRBJ1-3	CASSDPRSGNTIYF	TGTGCCAGCAGTGACCCGCGCTCTGGAAACACCATATATTTT
TRBV28	NA	NA	TRBJ1-3	CASSPAYSDTIYF	TGTGCCAGCTCCCCAGCGTATTCAGACACCATATATTTT
TRBV11-3	TRBD2	NA	TRBJ2-7	CASSLEGPQRGYSYEQYF	TGTGCCAGCAGCTTAGAAGGCCCCCAGCGGGGGTACTCCTACGAGCAGTACTTC
TRBV2	NA	NA	TRBJ1-1	CASSERGLTEAFF	TGTGCCAGCAGTGAAAGGGGGTTAACTGAAGCTTTCTTT
TRBV9	NA	NA	TRBJ2-5	CASSVGKGQQETQYF	TGTGCCAGCAGCGTAGGGAAAGGACAGCAAGAGACCCAGTACTTC